This T cell receptor beta chain was recorded in a study of blood T cell repertoires in COVID-19. Study-level information: The United States, Italy and Spain provided the acute and convalescent COVID-19 samples.

V lost 7 bases to trimming and J lost 4 bases, with 20 bases between them. CDR1 SGDLS and CDR2 YYNGEE come from the germline V gene. This CDR3 is built from 15 residues. In the original analysis: The assay estimated nucleated cells by amplifying reference gene primers. Sequenced by immunoSEQ multiplex PCR; TCRdb stores in-frame clones only, minus some. V and J calls and clone size are as listed in that table; D and trimming were resolved from the DNA. In the table there are fewer than 80,000 clones, around nine tenths of which are singletons. The clonotype originates from a man at least 80 years old with COVID-19, enrolled during active disease. J is TRBJ2-5 and V is TRBV9; possible D gene TRBD2, 5 bases. The sequenced sample consisted of peripheral blood. The CDR3 here is CASSSTVGSGETQYF. The CDR3 nucleotides are TGTGCCAGCTCTAGTACTGTTGGGAGCGGAGAGACCCAGTACTTC.